The present T cell receptor (beta chain) was sequenced within a study of blood T cell repertoires in COVID-19. For the study at large: From the United States, Italy and Spain came samples of acute and convalescent COVID-19. PBMCs, B-cell-depleted T cells, or T cells provided the cDNA or gDNA that made up the material.

The authors' processing: Amplification of reference gene primers was used by the study to estimate nucleated cell counts. Clones were sequenced by immunoSEQ multiplex PCR, and TCRdb holds only the in-frame ones, with some missing. The DNA was the basis for D and trimming; V, J and clone size are from that table. The sample holds 150,000 to 200,000 clones, more than 65% seen once. Cohorts were assigned according to the clinical history that participants reported. The sequence was collected from a man aged 40-50 years who had recovered from COVID-19. The sequencing input was PBMCs or T cells enriched from blood (not recorded which).

CDR3 in amino acids: CASSLSGQTYGYTF. Written as DNA, the CDR3 is TGTGCCAGCAGCCTATCCGGACAGACCTATGGCTACACCTTC. This rearrangement joins TRBV7-9 to TRBJ1-2; D is perhaps TRBD1 (6 bases). V lost 5 bases and J lost 4, with 14 bases in between. Germline CDR1 is SEHNR and CDR2 is FQNEAQ (reference sequence). This CDR3 has 14 residues. The full variable domain, with the rest looked up from reference TRBV7-9 and TRBJ1-2, is DTGVSQNPRHKITKRGQNVTFRCDPISEHNRLYWYRQTLGQGPEFLTYFQNEAQLEKSRLLSDRFSAERPKGSFSTLEIQRTEQGDSAMYLCASSLSGQTYGYTFGSGTRLTVV.